This TCR beta chain was captured in a study of T cell changes during pregnancy in multiple sclerosis. A few counts support this clone. TCRdb keeps only in-frame clones here, not all; method: immunoSEQ multiplex PCR. The profile covers around 30,000 clones, with roughly 89% appearing a single time and more than 9% taken by the ten largest. V lost 3 bases, J lost 12 bases, and 7 bases stayed unmatched. This CDR3 has 12 amino acids. The germline CDR1 and CDR2 sequences are MNHNS and SASEGT. The chain links TRBV6-1 to TRBJ2-7; 8 nucleotides align to TRBD2. This receptor was taken from a female donor with multiple sclerosis, enrolled in a pregnancy study. The specimen was CD8+ T cells from peripheral blood mononuclear cells, collected in the second trimester of pregnancy. This chain's CDR3 is CASSEGLVNPYF. The CDR3 coding sequence is TGTGCCAGCAGTGAGGGACTAGTCAATCCGTACTTC.